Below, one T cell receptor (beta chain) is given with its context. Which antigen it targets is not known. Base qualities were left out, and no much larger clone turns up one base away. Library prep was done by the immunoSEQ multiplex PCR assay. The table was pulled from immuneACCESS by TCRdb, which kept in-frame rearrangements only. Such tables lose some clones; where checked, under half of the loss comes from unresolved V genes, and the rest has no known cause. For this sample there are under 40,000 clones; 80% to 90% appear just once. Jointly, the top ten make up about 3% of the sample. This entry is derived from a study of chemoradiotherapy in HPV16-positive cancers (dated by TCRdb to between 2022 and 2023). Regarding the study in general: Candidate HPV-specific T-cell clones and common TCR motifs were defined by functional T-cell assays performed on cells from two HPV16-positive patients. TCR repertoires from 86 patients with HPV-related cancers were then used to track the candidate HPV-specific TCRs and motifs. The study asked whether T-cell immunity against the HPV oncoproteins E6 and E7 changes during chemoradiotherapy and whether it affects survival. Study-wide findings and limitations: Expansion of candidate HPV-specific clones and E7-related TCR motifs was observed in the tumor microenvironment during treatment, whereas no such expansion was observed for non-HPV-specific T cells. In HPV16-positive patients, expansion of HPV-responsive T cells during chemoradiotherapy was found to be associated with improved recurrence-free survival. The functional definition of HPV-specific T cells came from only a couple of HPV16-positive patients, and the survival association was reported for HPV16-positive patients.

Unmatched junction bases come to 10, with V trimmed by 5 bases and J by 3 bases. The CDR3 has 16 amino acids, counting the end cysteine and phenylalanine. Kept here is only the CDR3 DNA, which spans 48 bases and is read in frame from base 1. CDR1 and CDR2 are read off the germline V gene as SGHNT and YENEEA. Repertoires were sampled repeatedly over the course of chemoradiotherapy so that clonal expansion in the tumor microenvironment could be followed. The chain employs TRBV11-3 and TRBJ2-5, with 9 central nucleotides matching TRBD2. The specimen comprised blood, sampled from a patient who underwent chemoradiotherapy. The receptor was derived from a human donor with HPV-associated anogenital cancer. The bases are TGTGCCAGCAGCCCGGGGGCTAGCGGGGAAAAAGAGACCCAGTACTTC. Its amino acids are CASSPGASGEKETQYF.